A selection of T cell receptor beta chains follows, all from one sample in a study of shared clonotypes between healthy human individuals. Sequencing used immunoSEQ multiplex PCR; TCRdb keeps in-frame clones, though not all of them. Of around 600,000 clones detected, about 95% appear once; the ten largest clones hold over 0.1%. Sequencing was performed on naive CD8+ T cells sorted from blood. The receptors come from a woman between 25 and 40 years old in good health. Each CDR3 is given with its conserved first and last residue. Each record gives: V gene, J gene, clone size, D gene, CDR3 protein, CDR3 DNA. A D gene is named only where the DNA matches it firmly. Where a row states a size, it is once, few, many or the class of an expanded clone; other rows omit it.

V: TRBV18
J: TRBJ1-2
size: .
D: .
CDR3: CASSLPRDINYGYTF
DNA: TGTGCCAGCTCACTCCCGAGGGACATAAACTATGGCTACACCTTC

V: TRBV9
J: TRBJ2-7
size: .
D: .
CDR3: CASSPDGDGDEQYF
DNA: TGTGCCAGCAGCCCAGATGGGGACGGCGACGAGCAGTACTTC

V: TRBV6-5
J: TRBJ2-3
size: once
D: .
CDR3: CASHPGFADTQYF
DNA: TGTGCCAGCCACCCAGGGTTTGCAGATACGCAGTATTTT

V: TRBV9
J: TRBJ1-4
size: .
D: TRBD1
CDR3: CASSPGTGATNEKLFF
DNA: TGTGCCAGCAGCCCCGGGACAGGTGCAACTAATGAAAAACTGTTTTTT

V: TRBV29-1
J: TRBJ2-7
size: .
D: TRBD1
CDR3: CSVQGGAYEQYF
DNA: TGCAGCGTACAGGGGGGCGCATACGAGCAGTACTTC

V: TRBV5-1
J: TRBJ2-5
size: .
D: .
CDR3: CASSLRPDQETQYF
DNA: TGCGCCAGCAGCTTAAGGCCAGACCAAGAGACCCAGTACTTC

V: TRBV5-1
J: TRBJ2-1
size: .
D: .
CDR3: CASSLEGGINEQFF
DNA: TGCGCCAGCAGCTTGGAAGGTGGAATCAATGAGCAGTTCTTC

V: TRBV5-6
J: TRBJ2-7
size: .
D: .
CDR3: CASSLETELYEQYF
DNA: TGTGCCAGCAGCTTGGAGACAGAACTCTACGAGCAGTACTTC

V: TRBV27
J: TRBJ2-1
size: .
D: TRBD2
CDR3: CASSLLLAGGSSNEQFF
DNA: TGTGCCAGCAGTTTATTACTAGCGGGAGGCTCCAGCAATGAGCAGTTCTTC

V: TRBV14
J: TRBJ2-2
size: .
D: TRBD2
CDR3: CASSPGRGGRNTGELFF
DNA: TGTGCCAGCAGCCCAGGTCGGGGGGGAAGGAACACCGGGGAGCTGTTTTTT

V: TRBV19
J: TRBJ1-6
size: .
D: .
CDR3: CASSADQGPSPLHF
DNA: TGTGCCAGTAGTGCCGACCAGGGACCCTCACCCCTCCACTTT

V: TRBV2
J: TRBJ1-2
size: .
D: TRBD1
CDR3: CAGGQGNRYGYTF
DNA: TGTGCCGGTGGACAGGGGAACCGCTATGGCTACACCTTC

V: TRBV2
J: TRBJ2-7
size: .
D: .
CDR3: CASKRAASPEKYF
DNA: TGTGCCAGCAAAAGGGCAGCGAGCCCGGAAAAGTACTTC

V: TRBV11-2
J: TRBJ1-4
size: .
D: TRBD1
CDR3: CASSETGMGEKLFF
DNA: TGTGCCAGCAGCGAGACAGGGATGGGTGAAAAACTGTTTTTT

V: TRBV9
J: TRBJ2-7
size: once
D: .
CDR3: CASSPSIRREYF
DNA: TGTGCCAGCAGCCCGTCAATTCGGCGGGAGTACTTC

V: TRBV5-4
J: TRBJ2-3
size: once
D: TRBD2
CDR3: CASRLAGGPTDTQYF
DNA: TGTGCCAGCCGGCTTGCGGGAGGGCCCACAGATACGCAGTATTTT

V: TRBV2
J: TRBJ2-7
size: .
D: .
CDR3: CASKRDNSYEQYF
DNA: TGTGCCAGCAAGCGGGACAATTCCTACGAGCAGTACTTC